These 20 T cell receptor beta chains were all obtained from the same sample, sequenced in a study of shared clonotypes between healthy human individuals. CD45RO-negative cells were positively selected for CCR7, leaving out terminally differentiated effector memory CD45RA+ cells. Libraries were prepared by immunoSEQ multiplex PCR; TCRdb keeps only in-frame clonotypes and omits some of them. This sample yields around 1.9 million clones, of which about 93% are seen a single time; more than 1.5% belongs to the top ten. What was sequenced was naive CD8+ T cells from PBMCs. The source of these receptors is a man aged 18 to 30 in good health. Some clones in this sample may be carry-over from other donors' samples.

This CDR3 reads CASSVVAEDTREQFF. In nucleotides, the CDR3 is TGTGCCAGCAGCGTAGTGGCGGAGGACACAAGGGAGCAGTTCTTC. V usage is TRBV9 and J usage is TRBJ2-1; the D gene could be TRBD1 or TRBD2 (5 bases each). The length of the CDR3 is 15 residues. V dropped 0 bases and J dropped 10 bases, with 17 bases sitting between them. Germline CDR1 and CDR2: SGDLS and YYNGEE.

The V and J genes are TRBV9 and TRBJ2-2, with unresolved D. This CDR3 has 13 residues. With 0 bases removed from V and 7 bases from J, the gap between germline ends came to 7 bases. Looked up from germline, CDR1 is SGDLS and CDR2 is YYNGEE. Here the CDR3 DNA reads TGTGCCAGCAGCGTAGTTAGTGACGGGGAGCTGTTTTTT. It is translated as CASSVVSDGELFF. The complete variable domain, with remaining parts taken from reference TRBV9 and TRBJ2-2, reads DSGVTQTPKHLITATGQRVTLRCSPRSGDLSVYWYQQSLDQGLQFLIQYYNGEERAKGNILERFSAQQFPDLHSELNLSSLELGDSALYFCASSVVSDGELFFGEGSRLTVL.

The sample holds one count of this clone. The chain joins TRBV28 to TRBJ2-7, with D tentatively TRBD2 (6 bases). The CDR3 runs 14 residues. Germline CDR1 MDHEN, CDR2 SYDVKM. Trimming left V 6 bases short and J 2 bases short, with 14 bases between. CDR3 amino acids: CASSTGLKAYEQYF. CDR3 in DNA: TGTGCCAGCAGCACTGGACTAAAAGCCTACGAGCAGTACTTC.

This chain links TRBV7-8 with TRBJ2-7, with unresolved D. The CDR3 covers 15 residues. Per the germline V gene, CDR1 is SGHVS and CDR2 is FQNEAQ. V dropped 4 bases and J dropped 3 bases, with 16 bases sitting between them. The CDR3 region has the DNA TGTGCCAGCAGCTCAGGACCCTTTCTCGGCTACGAGCAGTACTTC. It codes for CASSSGPFLGYEQYF.

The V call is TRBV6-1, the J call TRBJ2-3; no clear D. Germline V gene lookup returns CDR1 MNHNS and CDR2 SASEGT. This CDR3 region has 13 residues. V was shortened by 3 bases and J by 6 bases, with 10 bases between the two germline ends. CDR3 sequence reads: CASSEGPADTQYF. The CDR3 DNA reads TGTGCCAGCAGTGAGGGCCCGGCGGATACGCAGTATTTT.

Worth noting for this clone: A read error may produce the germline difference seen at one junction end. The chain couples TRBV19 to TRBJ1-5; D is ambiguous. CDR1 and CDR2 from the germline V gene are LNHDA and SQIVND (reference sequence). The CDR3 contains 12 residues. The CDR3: CASKGLHQPQHF. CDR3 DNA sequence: TGTGCTAGTAAGGGTTTGCATCAGCCCCAGCATTTT.

CDR3 in amino acids: CASSSPGQGRDEQYF. The CDR3 DNA reads as TGTGCCAGCAGTTCCCCGGGACAGGGACGCGACGAGCAGTACTTC. V is TRBV27 and J is TRBJ2-7; 9 nucleotides match TRBD1. The CDR3 contains 15 residues. Germline V gives CDR1 MNHEY, CDR2 SMNVEV (reference sequence). After removal of 4 bases from V and 5 bases from J, the junction contained 9 bases not matched to a gene.

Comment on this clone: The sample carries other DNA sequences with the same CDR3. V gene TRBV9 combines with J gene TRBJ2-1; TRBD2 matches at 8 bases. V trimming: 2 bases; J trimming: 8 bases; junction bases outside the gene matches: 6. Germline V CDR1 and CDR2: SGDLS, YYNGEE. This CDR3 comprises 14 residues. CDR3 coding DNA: TGTGCCAGCAGCGTCGGCGGGAGGACAGATGAGCAGTTCTTC. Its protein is CASSVGGRTDEQFF.

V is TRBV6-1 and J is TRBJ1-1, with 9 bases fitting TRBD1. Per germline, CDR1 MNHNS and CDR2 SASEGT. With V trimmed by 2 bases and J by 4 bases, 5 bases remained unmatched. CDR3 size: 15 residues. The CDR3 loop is CASSEWDRAPTEAFF. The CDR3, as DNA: TGTGCCAGCAGTGAATGGGACAGGGCCCCCACTGAAGCTTTCTTT.

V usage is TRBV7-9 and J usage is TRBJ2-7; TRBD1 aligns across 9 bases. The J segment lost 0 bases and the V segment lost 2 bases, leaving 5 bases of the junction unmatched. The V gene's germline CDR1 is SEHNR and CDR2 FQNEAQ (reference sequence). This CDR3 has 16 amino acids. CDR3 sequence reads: CASSLWGQGLSYEQYF. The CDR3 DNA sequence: TGTGCCAGCAGCTTATGGGGACAGGGACTCTCCTACGAGCAGTACTTC.

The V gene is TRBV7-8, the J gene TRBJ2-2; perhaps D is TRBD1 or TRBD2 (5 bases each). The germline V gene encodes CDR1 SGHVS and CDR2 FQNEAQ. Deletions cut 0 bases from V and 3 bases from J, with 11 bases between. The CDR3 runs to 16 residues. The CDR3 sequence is CASSLAGARDTGELFF. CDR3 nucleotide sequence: TGTGCCAGCAGCTTAGCGGGAGCCAGGGACACCGGGGAGCTGTTTTTT.

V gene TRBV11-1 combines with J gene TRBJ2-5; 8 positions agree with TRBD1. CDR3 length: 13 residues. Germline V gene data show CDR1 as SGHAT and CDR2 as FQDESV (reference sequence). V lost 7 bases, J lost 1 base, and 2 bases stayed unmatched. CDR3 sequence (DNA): TGTGCCAGCACCGACAGGGGCCAAGAGACCCAGTACTTC. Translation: CASTDRGQETQYF.

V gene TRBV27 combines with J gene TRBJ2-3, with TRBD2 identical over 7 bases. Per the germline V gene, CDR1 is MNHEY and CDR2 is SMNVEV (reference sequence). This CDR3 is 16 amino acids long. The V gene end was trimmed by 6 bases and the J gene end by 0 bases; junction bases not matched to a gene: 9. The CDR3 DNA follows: TGTGCCAGCAGCCGGACTAGAACTTCTAGCACAGATACGCAGTATTTT. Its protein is CASSRTRTSSTDTQYF.

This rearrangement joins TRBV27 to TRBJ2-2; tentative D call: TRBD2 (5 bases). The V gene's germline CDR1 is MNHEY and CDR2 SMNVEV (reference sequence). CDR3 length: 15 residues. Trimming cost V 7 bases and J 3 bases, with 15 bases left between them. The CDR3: CASTPLAADTGELFF. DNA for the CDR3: TGTGCCAGCACCCCACTGGCAGCGGACACCGGGGAGCTGTTTTTT.

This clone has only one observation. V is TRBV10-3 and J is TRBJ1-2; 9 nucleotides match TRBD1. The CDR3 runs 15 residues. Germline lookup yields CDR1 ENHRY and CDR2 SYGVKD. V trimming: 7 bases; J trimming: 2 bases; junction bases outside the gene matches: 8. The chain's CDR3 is CAITSQGAANYGYTF. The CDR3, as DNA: TGTGCCATCACGTCACAGGGGGCCGCGAACTATGGCTACACCTTC.

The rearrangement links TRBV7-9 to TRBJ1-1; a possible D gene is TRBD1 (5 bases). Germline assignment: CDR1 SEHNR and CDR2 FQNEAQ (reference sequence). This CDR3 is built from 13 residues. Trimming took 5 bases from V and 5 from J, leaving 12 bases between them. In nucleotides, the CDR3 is TGTGCCAGCAGCCCGAGTCAGGGAACTGAAGCTTTCTTT. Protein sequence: CASSPSQGTEAFF.

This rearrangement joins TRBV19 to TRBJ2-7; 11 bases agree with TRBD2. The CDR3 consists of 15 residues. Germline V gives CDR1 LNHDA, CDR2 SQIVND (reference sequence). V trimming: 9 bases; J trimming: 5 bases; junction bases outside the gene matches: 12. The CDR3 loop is CASQGWTSGSDEQYF. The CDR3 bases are TGTGCCAGCCAAGGTTGGACTAGCGGGTCCGACGAGCAGTACTTC.

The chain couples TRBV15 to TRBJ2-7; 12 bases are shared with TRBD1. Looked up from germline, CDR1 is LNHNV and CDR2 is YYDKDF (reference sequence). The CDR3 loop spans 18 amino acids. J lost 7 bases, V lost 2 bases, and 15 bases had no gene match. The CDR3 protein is CATSRSGTGGAGVEEQYF. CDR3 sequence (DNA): TGTGCCACCAGCAGATCTGGGACAGGGGGCGCCGGGGTCGAAGAGCAGTACTTC.

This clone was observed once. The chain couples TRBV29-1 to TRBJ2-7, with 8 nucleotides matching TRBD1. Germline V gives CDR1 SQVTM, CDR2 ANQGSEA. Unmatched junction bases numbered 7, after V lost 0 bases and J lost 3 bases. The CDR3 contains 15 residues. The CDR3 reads CSVEDLQGVGYEQYF. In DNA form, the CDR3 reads TGCAGCGTTGAAGACCTACAGGGGGTAGGCTACGAGCAGTACTTC.

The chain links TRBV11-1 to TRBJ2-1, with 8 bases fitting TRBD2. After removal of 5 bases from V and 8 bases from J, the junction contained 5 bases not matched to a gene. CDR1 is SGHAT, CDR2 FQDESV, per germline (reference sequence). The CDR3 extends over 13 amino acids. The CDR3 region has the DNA TGTGCCAGCAGCCCGACGGGAGGGTATGAGCAGTTCTTC. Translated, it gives CASSPTGGYEQFF.